Presented here are 32 T cell receptor beta chains from one specimen sequenced in a study. MiXCR, applied by TCRdb to the 5' RACE reads, yields one record per CDR3 protein. This table holds 30,000 to 40,000 distinct CDR3 sequences, about a quarter found once. Sequencing was done on a sample of naive CD4+ T cells sorted from a lymph node. Specified subset: naive CD4+ T cells, CD4+CD45RA+CD25-. Receptors originate from a female donor with breast cancer.

This clonotype has more than one count but fewer than ten. Here the CDR3 DNA reads TGCGCCAGCAGTTGGCCCGGGGCTAACTATGGCTACACCTTC. This sequence encodes CASSWPGANYGYTF. The rearrangement links TRBV5-1 to TRBJ1-2, with unresolved D. V dropped 5 bases and J dropped 0 bases, with 11 bases sitting between them. Germline V gene data show CDR1 as SGHRS and CDR2 as YFSETQ. The CDR3 length is 14 residues.

As concerns this clonotype: This may be a read error: a much more frequent sequence differs by one nucleotide. The CDR3 ends on some other residue instead of the conserved phenylalanine or tryptophan, so this is likely a read error. The chain recombines TRBV10-3 with TRBJ2-7; D is unresolved. CDR3 length: 16 amino acids. V lost 4 bases to trimming and J lost 0 bases, with 16 bases between them. The germline V gene has CDR1 ENHRY and CDR2 SYGVKD. The CDR3 spells CAISVARMRSSYEQYS. In DNA, the CDR3 is TGTGCCATCAGTGTGGCGAGAATGCGGAGCTCCTACGAGCAGTACTCC.

This clonotype was observed a handful of times. V usage is TRBV30 and J usage is TRBJ2-7; TRBD1 is a possible D gene (6 bases). The CDR3 length is 13 residues. CDR1 and CDR2 (germline): GTSNPN, SVGIG (reference sequence). Deletions cut 2 bases from V and 9 bases from J, with 17 bases between. The CDR3 is CAWSSLLGGPQYF. CDR3 in DNA: TGTGCCTGGAGTTCCCTCCTAGGGGGTCCGCAGTACTTC.

This clonotype was observed a few times. The V call is TRBV20-1, the J call TRBJ1-5; D is unclear. The CDR3 runs to 13 residues. V was cut by 6 bases and J by 5 bases, with 14 bases left in between. Germline CDR1 and CDR2: DFQATT and SNEGSKA (reference sequence). CDR3 nucleotide sequence: TGCAGTGCCGTCGACCCTTTTCATCAGCCCCAGCATTTT. As protein: CSAVDPFHQPQHF.

This clonotype was picked up many times. V gene TRBV20-1 combines with J gene TRBJ2-3; TRBD1 matches 7 bases. The V and J ends lost 5 bases and 4 bases, in that order; junction bases with no gene match: 15. There are 16 residues in the CDR3. Germline CDR1 is DFQATT and CDR2 is SNEGSKA (reference sequence). Here the CDR3 reads CSALSFSQGVPDTQYF. DNA for the CDR3: TGCAGTGCTCTCTCTTTCTCGCAGGGGGTCCCAGATACGCAGTATTTT.

This chain uses TRBV20-1 with TRBJ2-1, with 9 bases lining up with TRBD2. V shed 5 bases and J 4 bases; nucleotides not matched to a gene: 6. Germline CDR1 DFQATT, CDR2 SNEGSKA (reference sequence). This CDR3 contains 14 residues. The CDR3 nucleotides read TGCAGTGCTCCAATAGCGGGAGTTTACAATGAGCAGTTCTTC. It translates to CSAPIAGVYNEQFF.

This clonotype was found a few times. The J gene is TRBJ2-1, the V gene TRBV5-1; D remains ambiguous. The CDR3 covers 12 residues. The ends were cut back, 3 bases at V and 4 bases at J, with 5 bases in the middle. Looked up from germline, CDR1 is SGHRS and CDR2 is YFSETQ. The CDR3, as DNA: TGCGCCAGCAGCTATGAATACAATGAGCAGTTCTTC. The encoded protein is CASSYEYNEQFF.

This clonotype was recorded once. Given a much more abundant clone one base away, this may be a read error. This is likely a read error, given that the CDR3 carries no conserved phenylalanine or tryptophan at its end. V is TRBV19 and J is TRBJ1-2; 9 bases are shared with TRBD1. The germline V gene has CDR1 LNHDA and CDR2 SQIVND (reference sequence). V gave up 4 bases and J gave up 1 base; unmatched junction bases: 7. The CDR3 is 16 residues long. The CDR3 loop is CASSTRMGQGNYGYTL. The CDR3 DNA reads TGTGCCAGTAGTACAAGGATGGGACAGGGTAACTATGGCTACACCCTC.

The chain carries TRBV20-1 and TRBJ2-5; no clear D gene. The V gene lost 4 bases and the J gene lost 1 base, with 4 bases spanning the gap. This CDR3 comprises 11 residues. The germline CDR1 and CDR2 sequences are DFQATT and SNEGSKA (reference sequence). Here the CDR3 reads CSATVQETQYF. The CDR3 nucleotides are TGCAGTGCTACGGTCCAAGAGACCCAGTACTTC.

This clonotype was counted many times. V usage is TRBV7-9 and J usage is TRBJ2-2; unclear D gene. V was pared by 1 base and J by 7 bases, with 7 bases between. Germline loops: CDR1 SEHNR, CDR2 FQNEAQ (reference sequence). The CDR3 has 13 amino acids. The CDR3 DNA reads as TGTGCCAGCAGCTTAGTGGTGGTCGGGGAGCTGTTTTTT. This translates into CASSLVVVGELFF.

A few counts support this clonotype. The chain couples TRBV27 to TRBJ2-5, with 8 positions matching TRBD1. The CDR3 spans 15 residues. J lost 4 bases, V lost 2 bases, and 6 bases had no gene match. Germline loops: CDR1 MNHEY, CDR2 SMNVEV (reference sequence). Here the CDR3 DNA reads TGTGCCAGCAGTTTACAGGGGGCCTTGAGAGAGACCCAGTACTTC. This encodes CASSLQGALRETQYF.

Only a few counts were recorded for this clonotype. The CDR3 DNA is TGTGCCAGCAGCCAAGAAAGTGGGAACACTGAAGCTTTCTTT. As protein: CASSQESGNTEAFF. The V gene is TRBV3-1, the J gene TRBJ1-1; D not certain. The CDR3 totals 14 residues. Per germline, CDR1 LGHDT and CDR2 YNNKEL (reference sequence). V lost 0 bases, J lost 1 base, and 6 bases lay in between.

This chain joins TRBV7-9 and TRBJ1-4; 11 nucleotides align to TRBD1. CDR1 is SEHNR, CDR2 FQNEAQ, per germline (reference sequence). The CDR3 has 15 residues. Trimming cost V 5 bases and J 8 bases; bases outside gene matches: 7. Here the CDR3 DNA reads TGTGCCAGCAGCGGACCGGGACAGGGGGGCGAAAAACTGTTTTTT. It specifies CASSGPGQGGEKLFF.

The chain is built from TRBV3-1 and TRBJ2-7; 9 positions agree with TRBD1. The germline V gene has CDR1 LGHDT and CDR2 YNNKEL (reference sequence). The CDR3 length is 14 residues. Trimming took 3 bases from V and 4 from J; bases not matched to a gene: 4. The CDR3 sequence is CASSQGQGPYEQYF. The CDR3 nucleotides read TGTGCCAGCAGCCAGGGACAGGGACCTTACGAGCAGTACTTC.

This chain connects TRBV27 to TRBJ1-1; tentatively, D is TRBD1 (6 bases). Between the trimmed V and J ends, which lost 6 bases and 5 bases, there was a span of 10 bases. Germline CDR1 and CDR2: MNHEY and SMNVEV (reference sequence). This CDR3 contains 12 residues. The CDR3 spells CASSEGGTEAFF. Written as DNA, the CDR3 is TGTGCCAGCAGCGAAGGGGGGACTGAAGCTTTCTTT.

A few counts support this clonotype. The chain has TRBV6-2 or TRBV6-3 and TRBJ2-7, with 8 positions matching TRBD2. From germline, CDR1 is MNHEY and CDR2 SVGEGT. This CDR3 comprises 14 residues. Trimming cost V 5 bases and J 4 bases; bases outside gene matches: 7. For the CDR3, the DNA is TGTGCCAGCAGTCTCCGGGGGGGTACGTACGAGCAGTACTTC. This sequence encodes CASSLRGGTYEQYF.

This sequence joins TRBV6-5 and TRBJ1-4, with no clear D. V was clipped by 6 bases and J by 2 bases, with 10 bases between them. Germline CDR1 is MNHEY and CDR2 is SVGAGI. This CDR3 has 14 residues. For the CDR3, the DNA is TGTGCCAGCAGCGGAGACGGGACTAATGAAAAACTGTTTTTT. Translated, it gives CASSGDGTNEKLFF.

This clonotype has a count of ten or more. V usage is TRBV5-1 and J usage is TRBJ2-3, with 11 bases matching TRBD2. The CDR3 totals 16 residues. CDR1 is SGHRS and CDR2 is YFSETQ in the germline V gene. V gave up 4 bases and J gave up 6 bases; unmatched junction bases: 10. CDR3 coding DNA: TGCGCCAGCAGCCAGGGACTAGCGGCCGTTTCGGATACGCAGTATTTT. This translates into CASSQGLAAVSDTQYF.

This clonotype has more than one count but fewer than ten. The chain employs TRBV4-3 and TRBJ2-1, with 13 bases matching TRBD2. V was clipped by 2 bases and J by 5 bases; unmatched bases: 6. The CDR3 runs 17 residues. CDR1 is LGHNA, CDR2 YSLEER, per germline. The CDR3 here is CASSQTSGRASDNEQFF. CDR3 bases: TGCGCCAGCAGCCAAACTAGCGGGAGGGCCTCAGACAATGAGCAGTTCTTC.

Only a few counts were recorded for this clonotype. V is TRBV9 and J is TRBJ1-6, with D possibly matching TRBD1 (5 bases). V was cut by 0 bases and J by 6 bases, with 10 bases left in between. Per germline, CDR1 SGDLS and CDR2 YYNGEE. This CDR3 contains 15 residues. CDR3 DNA: TGTGCCAGCAGCGTAGGGGGACTGCGTAATTCACCCCTCCACTTT. It specifies CASSVGGLRNSPLHF.

This clonotype was detected a few times. The chain recombines TRBV9 with TRBJ1-4; 8 nucleotides agree with TRBD1. Germline CDR1 reads SGDLS; CDR2 reads YYNGEE. Losses at the gene ends were 0 bases for V and 12 bases for J; bases not matched to a gene: 7. The CDR3 is made up of 14 amino acids. The CDR3 region has the DNA TGTGCCAGCAGCGTAGCTCGGACAGGGACGGAACTGTTTTTT. Its protein product is CASSVARTGTELFF.

This clonotype was recorded at least ten times. The chain carries TRBV5-1 and TRBJ2-1, with 8 bases that match TRBD2. The V and J ends lost 3 bases and 7 bases, in that order; junction bases with no gene match: 6. The CDR3 is 14 amino acids. Per germline, CDR1 SGHRS and CDR2 YFSETQ. CDR3 protein: CASSSTSVQNEQFF. CDR3 DNA: TGCGCCAGCAGCTCGACTAGCGTCCAAAATGAGCAGTTCTTC.

In this sample, this clonotype turned up a few times. The rearrangement links TRBV6-2 or TRBV6-3 to TRBJ2-7; no clear D. The CDR3 is 12 residues long. The V and J ends lost 2 bases and 7 bases respectively, with 9 bases between them. CDR1 and CDR2 from the germline V gene are MNHEY and SVGEGT. The CDR3 protein is CASSYPQNEQYF. DNA of the CDR3: TGTGCCAGCAGTTACCCCCAGAATGAGCAGTACTTC.

This rearrangement joins TRBV15 to TRBJ2-7, with D uncertain. The CDR3 runs 12 residues. V was pared by 8 bases and J by 2 bases, with 10 bases between. Germline V gives CDR1 LNHNV, CDR2 YYDKDF (reference sequence). CDR3 protein: CATGNRPYEQYF. The DNA of the CDR3 is TGTGCCACCGGTAACAGACCCTACGAGCAGTACTTC.

By sample fraction, this clonotype is medium-sized. This chain's CDR3 is CASSFNRDSGNTIYF. Written as DNA, the CDR3 is TGTGCCAGCAGCTTTAACCGAGACTCTGGAAACACCATATATTTT. The J gene is TRBJ1-3, the V gene TRBV5-5, with D hard to call. Germline V gene sequence: CDR1 SGHKS, CDR2 YYEKEE (reference sequence). The CDR3 loop spans 15 amino acids. Between the trimmed V and J ends, which lost 2 bases and 0 bases, there was a span of 9 bases.

This rearrangement joins TRBV7-9 to TRBJ1-5, with D possibly TRBD1 on 5 matching bases. The V gene's germline CDR1 is SEHNR and CDR2 FQNEAQ (reference sequence). Trimming shortened V by 8 bases and J by 6 bases, and 11 bases separated the two germline ends. The CDR3 consists of 12 residues. CDR3 sequence: CASARQGQPQHF. For the CDR3, the DNA is TGTGCCAGCGCCCGCCAGGGTCAGCCCCAGCATTTT.

V usage is TRBV6-2 or TRBV6-3 and J usage is TRBJ1-1; no definite D call. Germline V CDR1 and CDR2: MNHEY, SVGEGT. V was pared by 6 bases and J by 5 bases, with 10 bases between. The CDR3 is 12 amino acids. CDR3 loop: CASRAGVTEAFF. CDR3 sequence (DNA): TGTGCCAGCAGGGCCGGGGTTACTGAAGCTTTCTTT.

This clonotype appeared a single time. At one end the junction does not follow the germline gene, possibly because of a read error. The V gene is TRBV20-1, the J gene TRBJ2-3; perhaps TRBD1 as D (6 bases). The CDR3 has 15 residues. CDR1 DFQATT and CDR2 SNEGSKA come from the germline V gene (reference sequence). CDR3 amino acids: CGAINEQGGTDTQYF. The CDR3 nucleotides are TGCGGTGCTATAAATGAACAGGGCGGAACAGATACGCAGTATTTT.

At least ten counts were recorded for this clonotype. The chain has TRBV12-3 or TRBV12-4 and TRBJ2-7; D is uncertain. V dropped 10 bases and J dropped 5 bases, with 15 bases sitting between them. CDR3 size: 12 residues. The CDR3 loop reads CATSETRNEQYF. For the CDR3, the DNA is TGTGCCACCTCTGAGACCAGGAACGAGCAGTACTTC.

By share, this clonotype counts as medium-sized (0.01 to 0.1%). The CDR3 loop is CASSLPAQETQYF. The CDR3 DNA follows: TGTGCCAGCAGCTTACCTGCTCAAGAGACCCAGTACTTC. J is TRBJ2-5 and V is TRBV11-1; D gene unclear. The CDR3 has 13 amino acids. Between the trimmed V and J ends, which lost 2 bases and 2 bases, there was a span of 6 bases. Germline V gives CDR1 SGHAT, CDR2 FQDESV (reference sequence).

As concerns this clonotype: This CDR3 is missing its conserved last phenylalanine or tryptophan, likely due to a read error. This chain links TRBV10-3 with TRBJ2-7, with 10 bases fitting TRBD1. V lost 3 bases to trimming and J lost 3 bases; unmatched junction nucleotides: 2. The germline V gene encodes CDR1 ENHRY and CDR2 SYGVKD. This CDR3 is 14 amino acids long. CDR3 sequence reads: CAISERDRGYEQYS. The DNA for the CDR3 is TGTGCCATCAGTGAAAGGGACAGGGGCTACGAGCAGTACTCC.

Turning to this clonotype: No conserved phenylalanine or tryptophan is present at the end of the CDR3, so a read error is the likely explanation. It is unclear where the CDR3 begins or ends on the DNA, so no DNA is shown, and the CDR3 is as TCRdb lists it. This rearrangement joins TRBV5-1 to TRBJ1-2; the listed D gene, TRBD1, was not tested against the DNA. The CDR3 totals 11 residues, both ends included. Germline V gene data show CDR1 as SGHRS and CDR2 as YFSETQ. The CDR3 sequence is CASSIRDRDRL.